Listed below are T cell receptor beta chains from one sample, sequenced in a study of blood T cell repertoires in COVID-19. Generated by immunoSEQ multiplex PCR, the TCRdb table keeps only in-frame clones and is missing some. This sample has approximately 300,000 clones, with 75% to 90% found just once. What was sequenced was peripheral blood. Receptor source: a woman between 50 and 59 years old who had recovered from COVID-19. Each CDR3 is given with its conserved first and last residue. A D gene is named only where the DNA matches it firmly. Clone sizes are given selectively: once, few, many, or a class where the clone is expanded.

d_call | j_call | clone_size | v_call | cdr3_aa | cdr3_nt
NA | TRBJ1-5 | once | TRBV7-9 | CASSTDSSNQPQHF | TGTGCCAGCAGTACGGACAGTAGCAATCAGCCCCAGCATTTT
TRBD2 | TRBJ2-1 | NA | TRBV3-1/TRBV3-2 | CASSLPPASGYNEQFF | TGTGCCAGCAGCCTCCCCCCGGCTAGCGGATACAATGAGCAGTTCTTC
NA | TRBJ1-5 | NA | TRBV28 | CASSAQIQPQHF | TGTGCCAGCAGTGCCCAGATCCAGCCCCAGCATTTT
NA | TRBJ1-1 | NA | TRBV5-1 | CASSSEDRNTEAFF | TGCGCCAGCAGCTCTGAAGACAGAAACACTGAAGCTTTCTTT
NA | TRBJ1-3 | NA | TRBV7-2 | CASRPTGTSGNTIYF | TGTGCCAGCAGACCGACGGGTACCTCTGGAAACACCATATATTTT
NA | TRBJ2-2 | once | TRBV27 | CASSFRRGELFF | TGTGCCAGCAGTTTTCGGAGGGGGGAGCTGTTTTTT
TRBD1 | TRBJ1-4 | NA | TRBV28 | CASSSFDPGQNEKLFF | TGTGCCAGCAGTTCGTTCGATCCGGGACAGAATGAAAAACTGTTTTTT
TRBD2 | TRBJ2-3 | NA | TRBV9 | CASSKANGGRATDTQYF | TGTGCCAGCAGCAAGGCAAACGGCGGGAGGGCCACAGATACGCAGTATTTT
TRBD1 | TRBJ1-3 | NA | TRBV18 | CASSNRGPGNTIYF | TGTGCCAGCTCGAACAGGGGGCCTGGAAACACCATATATTTT
TRBD1 | TRBJ1-1 | NA | TRBV5-6 | CASSLATGGIGMNTEAFF | TGTGCCAGCAGCTTGGCCACAGGGGGCATTGGCATGAACACTGAAGCTTTCTTT
NA | TRBJ2-7 | NA | TRBV18 | CASSPQGNSAYEQYF | TGTGCCAGCTCCCCCCAGGGAAATTCCGCCTACGAGCAGTACTTC
NA | TRBJ1-1 | NA | TRBV5-4 | CASSLGSNTEAFF | TGTGCCAGCAGCTTGGGGAGCAACACTGAAGCTTTCTTT
TRBD2 | TRBJ2-1 | NA | TRBV18 | CASSPLAGGYNEQFF | TGTGCCAGCTCACCACTAGCGGGAGGCTACAATGAGCAGTTCTTC
NA | TRBJ2-3 | once | TRBV19 | CASSIGSGKGTDTQYF | TGTGCCAGTAGTATAGGATCGGGTAAGGGCACAGATACGCAGTATTTT
NA | TRBJ2-3 | NA | TRBV5-1 | CASSLAQVLDTQYF | TGCGCCAGCAGCTTGGCCCAGGTCCTAGATACGCAGTATTTT
NA | TRBJ1-2 | NA | TRBV2 | CASSVTQGTYGYTF | TGTGCCAGCAGCGTCACCCAGGGTACCTATGGCTACACCTTC
TRBD2 | TRBJ2-1 | NA | TRBV9 | CASSAPGLANEQFF | TGTGCCAGCAGCGCACCGGGACTAGCCAATGAGCAGTTCTTC
NA | TRBJ2-3 | NA | TRBV28 | CASSLTTDTQYF | TGTGCCAGCAGTTTGACTACAGATACGCAGTATTTT
NA | TRBJ1-2 | NA | TRBV10-3 | CAISEPGEKYGYTF | TGTGCCATCAGCGAGCCTGGAGAAAAGTATGGCTACACCTTC
TRBD2 | TRBJ2-1 | NA | TRBV5-1 | CASSFLAGDEQFF | TGCGCCAGCAGCTTCCTAGCGGGCGATGAGCAGTTCTTC
TRBD1 | TRBJ1-1 | NA | TRBV5-1 | CASSSMPTGQALNTEAFF | TGCGCCAGCAGCTCGATGCCGACTGGACAGGCCTTGAACACTGAAGCTTTCTTT
NA | TRBJ1-5 | NA | TRBV21-1 | CARIDRKNQPQHF | TGTGCCAGGATCGACAGGAAAAATCAGCCCCAGCATTTT
NA | TRBJ1-1 | NA | TRBV2 | CASSDRARVSLTEAFF | TGTGCCAGCAGTGACCGGGCCAGGGTATCTCTTACCGAAGCTTTCTTT
NA | TRBJ2-2 | NA | TRBV30 | CAWSVGGVATGELFF | TGTGCCTGGAGTGTAGGAGGAGTGGCCACCGGGGAGCTGTTTTTT
TRBD2 | TRBJ2-3 | NA | TRBV7-2 | CASSRASGGSDTQYF | TGTGCCAGCAGCCGTGCTAGCGGGGGATCAGATACGCAGTATTTT
NA | TRBJ1-4 | NA | TRBV6-1 | CASSEGRRGEGEKLFF | TGTGCCAGCAGTGAAGGCAGGAGGGGCGAGGGTGAAAAACTGTTTTTT
NA | TRBJ2-1 | NA | TRBV9 | CASSVEFRGSYNEQFF | TGTGCCAGCAGCGTAGAGTTCAGGGGCTCCTACAATGAGCAGTTCTTC
NA | TRBJ1-1 | NA | TRBV7-9 | CASSPPVPQNTEAFF | TGTGCCAGCAGCCCTCCAGTTCCGCAGAACACTGAAGCTTTCTTT
TRBD1 | TRBJ2-7 | NA | TRBV19 | CASSSTGQGVGEQYF | TGTGCCAGTAGTAGTACGGGACAGGGAGTTGGGGAGCAGTACTTC
TRBD1 | TRBJ1-1 | NA | TRBV7-3 | CASSYSGTENTEAFF | TGTGCCAGCAGCTACTCCGGGACAGAGAACACTGAAGCTTTCTTT
TRBD2 | TRBJ2-1 | NA | TRBV15 | CATSYALGLAGGPSINEQFF | TGTGCCACCAGTTATGCGCTGGGACTAGCGGGAGGGCCCTCTATCAATGAGCAGTTCTTC
TRBD1 | TRBJ1-2 | NA | TRBV6-2/TRBV6-3 | CASSYRDRILYGYTF | TGTGCCAGCAGTTACCGGGACAGGATACTCTATGGCTACACCTTC
NA | TRBJ2-3 | NA | TRBV4-3 | CASSQEGAADTQYF | TGCGCCAGCAGCCAAGAAGGGGCGGCAGATACGCAGTATTTT
TRBD1 | TRBJ1-6 | few | TRBV30 | CAWTGTGVSPLHF | TGTGCCTGGACCGGGACAGGAGTTTCACCCCTCCACTTT
NA | TRBJ2-5 | NA | TRBV6-2/TRBV6-3 | CASRRAPEETQYF | TGTGCCAGCCGCCGGGCACCCGAAGAGACCCAGTACTTC
NA | TRBJ1-1 | NA | TRBV27 | CASSTMNTEAFF | TGTGCCAGCAGTACTATGAACACTGAAGCTTTCTTT
NA | TRBJ1-1 | NA | TRBV19 | CASSRVRPLNTEAFF | TGTGCCAGTTCCAGGGTCCGGCCTTTGAACACTGAAGCTTTCTTT
TRBD1 | TRBJ1-4 | NA | TRBV6-1 | CASSEESATGYGELFF | TGTGCCAGCAGTGAAGAATCTGCGACAGGGTATGGGGAACTGTTTTTT
NA | TRBJ1-2 | NA | TRBV27 | CASSLREGYGYTF | TGTGCCAGCAGTCTCAGGGAGGGCTATGGCTACACCTTC
TRBD1 | TRBJ2-7 | NA | TRBV30 | CASDRGGLTQQYF | TGTGCTTCGGACAGGGGGGGATTGACACAGCAGTACTTC